These 14 T cell receptor beta chains were all obtained from the same sample, sequenced in a study of vaccination effects on CD4 cells after COVID-19. The method was immunoSEQ multiplex PCR; TCRdb's version includes in-frame clones alone and lacks a portion of them. This table has 40,000 or so clones, around 72% appearing once. These TCRs are of unknown antigen specificity. Before sequencing, viral peptide pools were used by the ViraFEST assay to expand antigen-specific CD4+ T cells. Around day 10 of culture, CD4+ T cells were separated out. SARS-CoV-2 infection was confirmed by PCR in the person between March and December 2020. The sample here was CD4+ T cells from PBMCs cultured with a peptide pool, taken before COVID-19 vaccination. The source is a human donor who had a prior SARS-CoV-2 infection.

This clone was seen a few times. Germline and junction disagree at one end, which may indicate a read error. The V and J genes are TRBV7-7 and TRBJ2-5, with D maybe TRBD2 (6 bases). Looked up from germline, CDR1 is SSHAT and CDR2 is FNYEAQ (reference sequence). The CDR3 spans 16 residues. CDR3 sequence reads: CASSPNVGPGGETQYF. CDR3 sequence (DNA): TGTGCTAGCAGCCCCAACGTGGGGCCCGGGGGAGAGACCCAGTACTTC.

A few counts support this clone. V usage is TRBV4-3 and J usage is TRBJ1-6; tentatively, D is TRBD1 (6 bases). The germline V and J ends were trimmed by 1 base and 0 bases, with 10 bases remaining between them. CDR1 and CDR2 (germline): LGHNA, YSLEER. This CDR3 comprises 17 residues. The chain's CDR3 is CASSQGQDSSYNSPLHF. CDR3 nucleotides: TGCGCCAGCAGCCAAGGACAGGACAGCTCCTATAATTCACCCCTCCACTTT.

The chain carries TRBV7-8 and TRBJ2-2; possible D gene TRBD1, 5 bases. The CDR3 is 16 amino acids. Germline assignment: CDR1 SGHVS and CDR2 FQNEAQ. The V end was cut by 3 bases, the J end by 6 bases, with 17 bases between. The CDR3 spells CASSFGAGLYPGELFF. CDR3 in DNA: TGTGCCAGCAGCTTTGGGGCAGGTCTTTACCCCGGGGAGCTGTTTTTT.

V and J are TRBV5-5 and TRBJ2-5; no clear D gene. CDR3 length: 14 residues. Trimming removed 0 bases from V and 4 bases from J, with 10 bases in between. Germline assignment: CDR1 SGHKS and CDR2 YYEKEE (reference sequence). In DNA form, the CDR3 reads TGTGCCAGCAGCTTGGTGACTGAAACAGAGACCCAGTACTTC. It yields the protein CASSLVTETETQYF.

V gene TRBV7-2 combines with J gene TRBJ2-5; D is possibly TRBD2 (5 bases). V was cut by 1 base and J by 4 bases, with 10 bases left in between. The germline gives CDR1 SGHTA, CDR2 FQGNSA. CDR3 length: 14 amino acids. The CDR3 DNA follows: TGTGCCAGCAGCTTAGTGAGGGAATCAGAGACCCAGTACTTC. Amino acids: CASSLVRESETQYF.

The V gene is TRBV10-3, the J gene TRBJ2-1; D is possibly TRBD1 (5 bases). Per germline, CDR1 ENHRY and CDR2 SYGVKD. Trimming removed 2 bases at V and 6 bases at J, with 5 bases between. The CDR3 loop spans 12 amino acids. CDR3: CAISEQGNEQFF. The CDR3 DNA is TGTGCCATCAGTGAGCAGGGCAATGAGCAGTTCTTC.

This chain uses TRBV7-9 with TRBJ2-3; 8 nucleotides line up with TRBD2. The CDR3 is made up of 15 amino acids. The germline CDR1 and CDR2 sequences are SEHNR and FQNEAQ (reference sequence). Trimming took 5 bases from V and 5 from J; bases not matched to a gene: 9. As DNA, the CDR3 is TGTGCCAGCAGCAACGCGGGGGGAGGTGGAGATACGCAGTATTTT. This encodes CASSNAGGGGDTQYF.

This sequence joins TRBV30 and TRBJ2-2; no definite D call. CDR3 length: 13 residues. V was trimmed by 2 bases and J by 7 bases, leaving 11 bases between them. CDR1 GTSNPN and CDR2 SVGIG come from the germline V gene (reference sequence). CDR3: CAWSSGFGGELFF. As DNA, the CDR3 is TGTGCCTGGAGTTCTGGGTTCGGCGGGGAGCTGTTTTTT.

The chain links TRBV7-2 to TRBJ1-2, with D perhaps TRBD1 (5 bases). The CDR3 sequence is 14 residues long. From germline, CDR1 is SGHTA and CDR2 FQGNSA. V was cut by 0 bases and J by 4 bases, with 9 bases left in between. The CDR3 nucleotides read TGTGCCAGCAGCTTAGCAGGGGCGGGCTATGGCTACACCTTC. Translated, it gives CASSLAGAGYGYTF.

This chain uses TRBV9 with TRBJ1-1; D ambiguous. This CDR3 comprises 14 residues. Trimming left V 7 bases short and J 0 bases short, with 13 bases between. The germline CDR1 and CDR2 sequences are SGDLS and YYNGEE. The CDR3 sequence: CASATTAMNTEAFF. As DNA, the CDR3 is TGTGCCAGCGCCACGACGGCGATGAACACTGAAGCTTTCTTT.

V usage is TRBV5-5 and J usage is TRBJ2-3, with 11 bases matching TRBD1. Germline CDR1 and CDR2: SGHKS and YYEKEE (reference sequence). Trimming cost V 4 bases and J 4 bases; bases outside gene matches: 5. The CDR3 extends over 15 amino acids. As DNA, the CDR3 is TGTGCCAGCAGCCGTAGGACAGGGGGCCCAGATACGCAGTATTTT. Amino acid sequence: CASSRRTGGPDTQYF.

J is TRBJ2-1 and V is TRBV21-1. TRBV21-1 is tagged as a pseudogene. The CDR3 is 15 residues long. In DNA form, the CDR3 reads TGTGCCAGCAGCAAAATAAAGGTCCCCTACAATGAGCAGTTCTTC. As protein: CASSKIKVPYNEQFF.

This clone was counted ten times or more. The rearrangement uses TRBV9 and TRBJ2-7; 8 positions match TRBD2. The CDR3 contains 17 residues. Germline V gene lookup returns CDR1 SGDLS and CDR2 YYNGEE. With V trimmed by 0 bases and J by 5 bases, 13 bases remained unmatched. The CDR3 DNA sequence: TGTGCCAGCAGCGTAGCTGCCGGGACTAGTATCGTTCACGAGCAGTACTTC. It is translated as CASSVAAGTSIVHEQYF.

The genes are TRBV6-1 and TRBJ2-3, with D possibly matching TRBD1 (5 bases). With 3 bases removed from V and 3 bases from J, the gap between germline ends came to 19 bases. CDR3 length equals 17 residues. Per the germline V gene, CDR1 is MNHNS and CDR2 is SASEGT. Here the CDR3 reads CASSEKTQGFWTDTQYF. The CDR3 region has the DNA TGTGCCAGCAGTGAGAAAACCCAGGGTTTTTGGACAGATACGCAGTATTTT.